The clone carrying this TCR beta chain was detected many times. No antigen is known for it. Germline V lookup: CDR1 MNHNS, CDR2 SASEGT. The CDR3 spans 16 residues. The ends were cut back, 5 bases at V and 7 bases at J, with 18 bases in the middle. The data were taken from a study of HIV-infected children after antiretroviral therapy interruption. Whole-study context: In continuous treatment, analyzed samples were from weeks 0, 48 and 150. Study-wide results and limits: Naive CD4+ CDR3 sharing between time points fell after interruption began.

A 3' RACE protocol on RNA, with unique molecular identifiers, produced the TCR library. TCRdb passed the 3' RACE reads through MiXCR, listing each CDR3 protein once. The repertoire includes 70,000 to 90,000 distinct CDR3 sequences, approximately 6.9% of them detected once, and about 1.1% sits in the top ten. Treatment denoted: PENTA 11 planned treatment interruption arm or continuous ART arm. At least 24 weeks of at least three-drug ART, in children 2 to 15 years. The source of this sequence is a pool of human donors with HIV. This chain uses TRBV6-1 with TRBJ1-6; D is possibly TRBD1 (5 bases). Sequences were derived from CD45RA+ CD4+ T cells from PBMCs, pooled from several time points, sampled from a donor given antiretroviral therapy, either interrupted or continuous. Subset defined: naive CD4+ CD45RA+ CD45RO- T cells. CDR3 residues: CASSYKGQGVNSPLHF. In nucleotides, the CDR3 is TGTGCCAGCAGTTACAAGGGTCAGGGAGTGAATTCACCCCTCCACTTT.